This TCR beta chain was identified in a study of blood T cell repertoires in COVID-19. Across the study: PBMCs, B-cell-depleted T cells, or T cells provided the cDNA or gDNA that made up the material.

Recruits, aged about 18 to 90 years, lived in 24 US areas. Which cohort a participant joined came from the clinical history participants gave. Donors of Cohort 3 who recovered were those that had two negative PCRs, clearance, or symptom resolution. This table comes from immunoSEQ multiplex PCR, and its TCRdb copy is limited to in-frame clones, with some not included. The sample records approximately 300,000 clones, roughly 90% being singletons. This clone is a singleton in its sample. V lost 5 bases, J lost 7 bases, and 9 bases lay in between. Germline CDR1 and CDR2: SEHNR and FQNEAQ (reference sequence). There are 13 residues in the CDR3.

The rearrangement uses TRBV7-9 and TRBJ1-6, with no clear D. The sample was PBMCs or T cells enriched from blood (not recorded which). This clonotype was obtained from a woman in her 30s who had recovered from COVID-19. CDR3 protein: CASSAPGNSPLHF. CDR3 nucleotide sequence: TGTGCCAGCAGCGCGCCAGGAAATTCACCCCTCCACTTT. Looking up the rest from reference TRBV7-9 and TRBJ1-6 gives the full variable domain: DTGVSQNPRHKITKRGQNVTFRCDPISEHNRLYWYRQTLGQGPEFLTYFQNEAQLEKSRLLSDRFSAERPKGSFSTLEIQRTEQGDSAMYLCASSAPGNSPLHFGNGTRLTVT.